Listed here are 8 T cell receptor beta chains from one sample, sequenced in a study of human T cells and chemical hapten exposure. Sample time point: patch test 1, 2 weeks after DPC sensitization. Treatment described: therapeutic diphenylcyclopropenone sensitization with weekly scalp DPC. MiXCR was run by TCRdb on the RACE reads, yielding one entry per CDR3 protein. The repertoire holds 70,000 to 100,000 distinct CDR3 sequences, 6% to 9% seen once, with 1.5% to 1.9% in the top ten. This material consisted of whole blood, taken in connection with sensitization to the hapten diphenylcyclopropenone (DPC). The origin of the receptors is a woman in her 30s with alopecia areata. Some clones in this sample may be carry-over from other donors' samples.

The V and J genes are TRBV20-1 and TRBJ1-6; tentatively, D is TRBD1 (5 bases). Trimming pared 2 bases from V and 4 bases from J, leaving 12 bases between. Germline V gene sequence: CDR1 DFQATT, CDR2 SNEGSKA (reference sequence). The CDR3 spans 15 residues. The CDR3, as DNA: TGCAGTGCTAGAACTACGCAGGGATATAATTCACCCCTCCACTTT. This codes for CSARTTQGYNSPLHF.

This clonotype was detected many times. The V call is TRBV10-3, the J call TRBJ2-2; 8 nucleotides match TRBD2. This CDR3 region has 18 residues. V shed 0 bases and J 2 bases; nucleotides not matched to a gene: 8. CDR1 ENHRY and CDR2 SYGVKD come from the germline V gene. The CDR3 here is CAISESTVSGGNTGELFF. CDR3 coding DNA: TGTGCCATCAGTGAGTCAACCGTAAGCGGGGGAAACACCGGGGAGCTGTTTTTT.

The chain has TRBV7-2 and TRBJ1-2; the D gene is possibly TRBD1 (6 bases). The V gene lost 4 bases and the J gene lost 6 bases, with 15 bases spanning the gap. This CDR3 is 14 amino acids long. Germline V gene lookup returns CDR1 SGHTA and CDR2 FQGNSA. The CDR3 sequence: CASSYGTLNDGYTF. In DNA, the CDR3 is TGTGCCAGCAGCTACGGGACACTCAACGATGGCTACACCTTC.

This clonotype was found a few times. V is TRBV5-1 and J is TRBJ2-7, with D perhaps matching TRBD2 (5 bases). Germline CDR1 SGHRS, CDR2 YFSETQ. The CDR3 is 16 residues long. Trimming left V 0 bases short and J 0 bases short, with 13 bases between. The chain's CDR3 is CASSLAGVGSSYEQYF. In DNA, the CDR3 is TGCGCCAGCAGCTTGGCCGGGGTGGGGAGCTCCTACGAGCAGTACTTC. Drawing the rest from reference TRBV5-1 and TRBJ2-7, the complete variable domain is KAGVTQTPRYLIKTRGQQVTLSCSPISGHRSVSWYQQTPGQGLQFLFEYFSETQRNKGNFPGRFSGRQFSNSRSEMNVSTLELGDSALYLCASSLAGVGSSYEQYFGPGTRLTVT.

This clonotype was detected many times. The chain recombines TRBV10-3 with TRBJ2-2; a weak D match, TRBD2 (5 bases). The CDR3 totals 14 residues. Trimming took 7 bases from V and 3 from J, leaving 12 bases between them. Germline V gene sequence: CDR1 ENHRY, CDR2 SYGVKD. The CDR3 DNA follows: TGTGCCATCACCGGGAAGGGTGACACCGGGGAGCTGTTTTTT. Its translation: CAITGKGDTGELFF.

This clonotype occurred many times. The chain couples TRBV7-9 to TRBJ2-5; 7 nucleotides agree with TRBD1. V trimming: 4 bases; J trimming: 1 base; junction bases outside the gene matches: 0. Germline V gene sequence: CDR1 SEHNR, CDR2 FQNEAQ (reference sequence). This CDR3 is built from 13 residues. The CDR3 region is CASSWTGQETQYF. The CDR3, as DNA: TGTGCCAGCAGCTGGACAGGCCAAGAGACCCAGTACTTC. Full variable domain (remainder filled in from reference TRBV7-9 and TRBJ2-5): DTGVSQNPRHKITKRGQNVTFRCDPISEHNRLYWYRQTLGQGPEFLTYFQNEAQLEKSRLLSDRFSAERPKGSFSTLEIQRTEQGDSAMYLCASSWTGQETQYFGPGTRLLVL.

The CDR3 DNA reads TGTGCCAGCAGTTACCAGGGTGTAGGGACGGGAGAGACCCAGTACTTC. The encoded protein is CASSYQGVGTGETQYF. The chain joins TRBV6-6 to TRBJ2-5, with D perhaps given as TRBD1 or TRBD2 (5 bases each). V lost 2 bases to trimming and J lost 4 bases, with 17 bases between them. This CDR3 region has 16 residues. Germline CDR1 reads MNHNY; CDR2 reads SVGAGI (reference sequence).

Worth noting for this clonotype: Since a much larger clone is just one base distant, this may be a read error. The V and J genes are TRBV6-5 and TRBJ2-3, with a weak D call TRBD2 (7 bases). Per germline, CDR1 MNHEY and CDR2 SVGAGI. The CDR3 loop spans 14 amino acids. The V end was cut by 0 bases, the J end by 9 bases, with 13 bases between. CDR3 sequence: CASSYSIRGGTQYF. CDR3 DNA sequence: TGTGCCAGCAGTTACTCGATTAGGGGGGGAACGCAGTATTTT.